This T cell receptor beta chain derives from a study of OX40 agonist ivuxolimab in advanced cancers. Measured with immunoSEQ multiplex PCR; TCRdb has only the in-frame clones, and not every one. This sample has 60,000 to 65,000 clones, with 85% to 95% found just once. Germline values: CDR1 MNHNY, CDR2 SVGAGI (reference sequence). V was clipped by 5 bases and J by 4 bases; unmatched bases: 12. This CDR3 spans 16 amino acids. This clone was detected only once. V gene TRBV6-6 combines with J gene TRBJ1-2; TRBD1 agrees at 8 bases. The clonotype comes from an adult with an advanced solid tumor such as melanoma, head and neck, liver or kidney cancer. The sequencing used CD4+ or CD8+ T cells sorted from blood, collected in a trial of the OX40 agonist ivuxolimab. CDR3 DNA: TGTGCCAGCAGTCCCACTGCGACAGGGGACTCCTATGGCTACACCTTC. Translating gives CASSPTATGDSYGYTF.